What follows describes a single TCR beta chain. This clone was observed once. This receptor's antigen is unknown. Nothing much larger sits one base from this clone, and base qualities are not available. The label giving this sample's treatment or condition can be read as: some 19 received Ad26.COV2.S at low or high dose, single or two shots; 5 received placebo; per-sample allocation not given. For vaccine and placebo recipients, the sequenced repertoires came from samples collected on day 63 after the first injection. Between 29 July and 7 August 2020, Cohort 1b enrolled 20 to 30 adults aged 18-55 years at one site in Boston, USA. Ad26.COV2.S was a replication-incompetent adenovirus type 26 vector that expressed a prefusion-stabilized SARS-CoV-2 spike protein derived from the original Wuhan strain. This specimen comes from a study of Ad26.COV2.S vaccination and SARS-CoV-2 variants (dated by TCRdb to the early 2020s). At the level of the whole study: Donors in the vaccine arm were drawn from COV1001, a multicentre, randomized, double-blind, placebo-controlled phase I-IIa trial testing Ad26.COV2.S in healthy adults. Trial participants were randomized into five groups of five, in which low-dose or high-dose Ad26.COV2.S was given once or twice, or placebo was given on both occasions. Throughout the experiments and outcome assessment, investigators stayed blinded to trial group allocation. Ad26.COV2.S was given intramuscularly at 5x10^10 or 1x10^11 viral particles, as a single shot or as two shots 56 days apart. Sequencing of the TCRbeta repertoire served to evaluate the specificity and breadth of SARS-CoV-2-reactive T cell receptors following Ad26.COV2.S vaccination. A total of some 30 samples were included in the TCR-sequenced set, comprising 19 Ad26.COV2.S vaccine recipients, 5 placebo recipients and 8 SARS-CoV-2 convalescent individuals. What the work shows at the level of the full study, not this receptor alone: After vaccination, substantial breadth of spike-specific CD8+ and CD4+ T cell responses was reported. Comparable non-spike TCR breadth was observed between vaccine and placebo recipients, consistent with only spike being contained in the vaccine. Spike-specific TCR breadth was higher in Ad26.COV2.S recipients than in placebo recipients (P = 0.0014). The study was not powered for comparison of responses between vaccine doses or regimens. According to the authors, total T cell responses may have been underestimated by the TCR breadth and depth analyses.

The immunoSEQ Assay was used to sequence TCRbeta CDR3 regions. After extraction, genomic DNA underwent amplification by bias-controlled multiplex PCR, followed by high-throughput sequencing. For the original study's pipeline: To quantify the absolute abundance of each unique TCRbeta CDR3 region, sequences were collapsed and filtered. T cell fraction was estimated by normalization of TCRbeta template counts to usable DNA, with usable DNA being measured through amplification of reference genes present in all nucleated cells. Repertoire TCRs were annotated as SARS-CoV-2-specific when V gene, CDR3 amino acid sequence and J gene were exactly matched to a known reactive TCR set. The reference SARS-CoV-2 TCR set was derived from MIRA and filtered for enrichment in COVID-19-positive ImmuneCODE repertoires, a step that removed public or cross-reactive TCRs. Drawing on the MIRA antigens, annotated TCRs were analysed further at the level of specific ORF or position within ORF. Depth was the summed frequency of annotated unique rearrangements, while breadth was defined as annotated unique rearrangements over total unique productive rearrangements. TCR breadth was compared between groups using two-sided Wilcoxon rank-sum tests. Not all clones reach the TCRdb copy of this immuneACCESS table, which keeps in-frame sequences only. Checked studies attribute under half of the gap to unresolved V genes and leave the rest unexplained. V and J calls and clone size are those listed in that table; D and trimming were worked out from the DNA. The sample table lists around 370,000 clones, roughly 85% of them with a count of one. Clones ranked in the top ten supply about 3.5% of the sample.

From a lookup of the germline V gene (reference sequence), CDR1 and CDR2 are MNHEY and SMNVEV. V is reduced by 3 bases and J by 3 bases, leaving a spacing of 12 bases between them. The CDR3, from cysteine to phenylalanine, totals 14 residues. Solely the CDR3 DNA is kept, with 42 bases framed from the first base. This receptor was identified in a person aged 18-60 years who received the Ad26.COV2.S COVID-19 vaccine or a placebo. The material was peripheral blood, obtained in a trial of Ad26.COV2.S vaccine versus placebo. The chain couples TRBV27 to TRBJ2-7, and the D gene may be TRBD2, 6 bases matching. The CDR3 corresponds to CASSFYGSRYEQYF. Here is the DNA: TGTGCCAGCAGTTTTTACGGGAGTCGCTACGAGCAGTACTTC.